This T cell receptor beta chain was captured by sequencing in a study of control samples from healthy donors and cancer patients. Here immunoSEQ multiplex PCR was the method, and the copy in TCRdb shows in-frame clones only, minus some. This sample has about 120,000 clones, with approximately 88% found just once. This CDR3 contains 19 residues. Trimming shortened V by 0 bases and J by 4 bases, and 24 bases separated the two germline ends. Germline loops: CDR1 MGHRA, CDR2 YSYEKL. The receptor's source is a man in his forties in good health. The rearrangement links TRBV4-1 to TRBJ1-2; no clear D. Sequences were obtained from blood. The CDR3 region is CASSQDVPRRYENIYGYTF. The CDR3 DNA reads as TGCGCCAGCAGCCAAGATGTCCCCCGCAGGTACGAGAACATCTATGGCTACACCTTC.